This T cell receptor beta chain was recovered during a study of PD-L1 blockade in urothelial cancer. Turning to the study itself: The patients' atezolizumab therapy, 1,200 mg intravenously every 3 weeks, started in the mid-2010s. There were a median of about 150,000 T cells in blood samples. Blood analysis occurred 3 weeks (second dose) and 6 weeks after treatment start. In terms of prior chemotherapy, patients had received 0 to 3 regimens.

Using immunoSEQ multiplex PCR, the repertoire was profiled, and TCRdb retains in-frame clones only, with some absent. The sample records around 35,000 clones, over 75% being singletons. V lost 4 bases to trimming and J lost 6 bases, with 16 bases between them. CDR3 size: 14 residues. Germline lookup yields CDR1 MNHNS and CDR2 SASEGT. This receptor was taken from a man aged 60 to 75 with urothelial cancer. The chain uses TRBV6-1 and TRBJ2-7, with D perhaps matching TRBD1 (6 bases). The sequencing used PBMCs, collected around atezolizumab (anti-PD-L1) treatment. Here the CDR3 reads CASSAQGLLPEQYF. The DNA of the CDR3 is TGTGCCAGCAGTGCGCAGGGGCTTCTCCCCGAGCAGTACTTC.